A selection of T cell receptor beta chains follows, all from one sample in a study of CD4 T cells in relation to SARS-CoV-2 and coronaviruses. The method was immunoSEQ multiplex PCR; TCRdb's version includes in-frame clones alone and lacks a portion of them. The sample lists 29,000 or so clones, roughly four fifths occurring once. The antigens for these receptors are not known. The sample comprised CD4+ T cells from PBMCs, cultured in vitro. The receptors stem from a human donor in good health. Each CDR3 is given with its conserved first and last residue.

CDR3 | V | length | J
CASSLVSRGVAFF | TRBV11-2 | 13 | TRBJ1-1
CAWSVSGGAAFF | TRBV30 | 12 | TRBJ1-1
CASSARTSGGAWETQYF | TRBV7-6 | 17 | TRBJ2-5
CASSQGTGGIQPQHF | TRBV3-1/TRBV3-2 | 15 | TRBJ1-5
CASRTSSGNTIYF | TRBV6-5 | 13 | TRBJ1-3
CASSQRTVSGANVLTF | TRBV27 | 16 | TRBJ2-6
CASSSTEGSYNEQFF | TRBV7-2 | 15 | TRBJ2-1
CASSRVTFWGTNYGYTF | TRBV3-1/TRBV3-2 | 17 | TRBJ1-2
CASSPPSLGRRNSPLHF | TRBV18 | 17 | TRBJ1-6
CASSDGGLQGGRTDTQYF | TRBV6-1 | 18 | TRBJ2-3
CASRAQGVIRGEQFF | TRBV6-5 | 15 | TRBJ2-1
CASSLGLAGSTDTQYF | TRBV5-4 | 16 | TRBJ2-3
CASSLSGGAANYGYTF | TRBV5-5 | 16 | TRBJ1-2
CASRRPLGNNEQFF | TRBV6-5 | 14 | TRBJ2-1
CASSQDLKGNQPQHF | TRBV4-3 | 15 | TRBJ1-5
CASSLGIGTGAREQYF | TRBV7-7 | 16 | TRBJ2-7
CASSPAYGTRTSGGALNIQYF | TRBV5-1 | 21 | TRBJ2-4
CASTTLGQGLEPQHF | TRBV19 | 15 | TRBJ1-5
CASSYSDVGGYEQYF | TRBV6-5 | 15 | TRBJ2-7
CASSADRNTEAFF | TRBV5-1 | 13 | TRBJ1-1
CASKGGVFGANVLTF | TRBV6-5 | 15 | TRBJ2-6
CASSLGGSQETQYF | TRBV7-2 | 14 | TRBJ2-5
CASSAGGGIGTYEQYF | TRBV3-1/TRBV3-2 | 16 | TRBJ2-7
CASSTGTSGAPSEQYF | TRBV5-1 | 16 | TRBJ2-7
CASSQRQTLAKNIQYF | TRBV14 | 16 | TRBJ2-4
CASRVAREKLFF | TRBV19 | 12 | TRBJ1-4
CASSFVGDTQYF | TRBV7-3 | 12 | TRBJ2-3
CASSLAQGRYEQYF | TRBV5-4 | 14 | TRBJ2-7
CASSLYQGPNEKLFF | TRBV5-1 | 15 | TRBJ1-4
CASRESGQVTGYTF | TRBV6-6 | 14 | TRBJ1-2
CASSLWGGVADTQYF | TRBV7-2 | 15 | TRBJ2-3
CASSFDRETQYF | TRBV12-3/TRBV12-4 | 12 | TRBJ2-5
CATTGQVKETQYF | TRBV19 | 13 | TRBJ2-5
CASSLGLAGADTQYF | TRBV5-4 | 15 | TRBJ2-3
CASSYEGSSYNEQFF | TRBV7-9 | 15 | TRBJ2-1
CASSQDLARGGVNEQFF | TRBV4-3 | 17 | TRBJ2-1
CASSKELAGGAQYLGYTF | TRBV9 | 18 | TRBJ1-2
CASRNAHSIQSISF | TRBV3-1/TRBV3-2 | 14 | TRBJ1-2
CASSPRGGSNTGELFF | TRBV7-2 | 16 | TRBJ2-2
CSAASGRVRETQYF | TRBV29-1 | 14 | TRBJ2-5
CASHGADTQYF | TRBV12-3/TRBV12-4 | 11 | TRBJ2-3